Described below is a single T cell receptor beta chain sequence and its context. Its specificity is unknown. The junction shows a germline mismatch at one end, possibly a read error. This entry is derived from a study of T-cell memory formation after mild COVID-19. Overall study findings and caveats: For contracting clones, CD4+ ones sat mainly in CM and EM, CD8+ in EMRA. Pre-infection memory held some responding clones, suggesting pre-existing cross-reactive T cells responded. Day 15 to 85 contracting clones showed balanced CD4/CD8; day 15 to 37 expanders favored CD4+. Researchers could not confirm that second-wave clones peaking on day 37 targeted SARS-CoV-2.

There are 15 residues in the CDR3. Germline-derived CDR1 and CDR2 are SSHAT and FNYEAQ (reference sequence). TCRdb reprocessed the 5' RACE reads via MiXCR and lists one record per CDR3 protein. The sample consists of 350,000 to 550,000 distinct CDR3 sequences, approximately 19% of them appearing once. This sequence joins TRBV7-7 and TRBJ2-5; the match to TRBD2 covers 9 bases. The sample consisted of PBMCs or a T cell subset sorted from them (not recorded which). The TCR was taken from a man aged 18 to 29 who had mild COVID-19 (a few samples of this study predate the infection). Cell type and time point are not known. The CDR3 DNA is TGTGCTAGCAGCTTAGGCGGGGGGGCCTCTGAGACCCAGTACTTC. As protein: CASSLGGGASETQYF.